The subject of this entry is one T cell receptor beta chain. Its antigen specificity is not known. There are no base qualities to consult, and no much larger clone falls within one base. This entry is derived from a study of shared clonotypes between healthy human individuals (TCRdb year 2020). Notes on the research overall: The cohort included a few men and two women between 18 and 49 years of age. Leukapheresis yielded between about 0.94 and 9.5 billion PBMCs per donor. Blood TCR repertoires of a handful of healthy adults were deeply sequenced to estimate repertoire size and the extent of clonotype sharing between individuals. Libraries were prepared and TCR repertoires were sequenced by different laboratories using diverse techniques, in order to increase sequencing depth and limit assay-specific biases.

Healthy HIV-negative adults with no recently reported acute infections or vaccinations were included as donors. Only Caucasian adults living in Nashville, Tennessee, USA were represented among the donors. For unsorted samples, tens of millions of PBMCs were counted, and genomic DNA was extracted using the QIAamp DNA Blood Mini kit. Blood was collected by leukapheresis, and PBMCs were isolated by Ficoll-Histopaque density gradient centrifugation and then cryopreserved in liquid nitrogen vapor phase. Using the deep immunoSEQ assay, multiplex PCR amplified TCR CDR3 regions from genomic DNA. Extracted genomic DNA from each cell subset was spread evenly across all wells of several immunoSEQ 96-well plates, with each plate serving as a replicate. For unsorted PBMC, around 300 ng of genomic DNA, equivalent to around 30,000 T cell genomes, went into each replicate PCR. Ten immunoSEQ deep assay plates were used to sequence the unsorted PBMC genomic DNA. Purified libraries were measured with a Qubit 3.0 fluorometer, size-checked on a Bioanalyzer 2100, and measured again with the KAPA Library Quantification kit. Each immunoSEQ 96-well plate was sequenced on its own single-read 150-cycle Illumina NextSeq 550 flow cell. The authors' pipeline ran thus. Because the immunoSEQ output held only junctional sequences and lacked quality scores, the filtering could not match the filtering applied to full-length reads. Sequences were annotated with PyIR, a Python wrapper for IgBLAST v1.9, using IMGT germline references to assign V/J genes and CDR3. Reads with weak V/J assignments (E-value above 1e-6), missing CDR3, stop codons, out-of-frame junctions, or ambiguous translated residues were removed. V3J clonotypes were defined by identical inferred V gene, J gene, and CDR3 amino acid sequence. The percentage overlap between two repertoires was calculated by dividing the number of shared unique clonotypes by the size of the smaller repertoire. Richness of each repertoire was evaluated using RTK rarefaction, the Chao1 estimator, and Recon v2.1 estimates of unobserved clonotypes. The table comes from immuneACCESS by way of TCRdb, which keeps in-frame sequences with V and J called. Part of the clones is missing from these tables; in studies checked, under half for an unresolved V gene and the rest for unknown reasons. V, J and clone size reflect that table, while D and trimming were determined from the DNA. The sample has some 530,000 clones on record, 70% to 85% of them singletons. Around 11% of the sample comes from the top ten.

Including cysteine and phenylalanine, the CDR3 has 17 amino acids. The kept DNA is CDR3 alone, 51 bases in frame from the first base. As encoded in the germline V gene, CDR1 is ENHRY while CDR2 is SYGVKD. Trimming leaves V shorter by 0 bases and J shorter by 1 base, with the junction holding 6 bases beyond the gene matches. Study-wide conclusions, independent of this receptor: Because the study included only a small number of donors, the genetic and exposure-history diversity represented was limited. Sampling was restricted to blood, and TCR repertoires in tissue are likely to differ from TCR repertoires in blood. Pairwise subsampling led to the expectation that sequencing depth would affect the degree of clonotype sharing among donors.

Sequencing was carried out using PBMCs. This sequence originates from a woman in her forties in good health. Some clones in this sample may be carry-over from other donors' samples. The V gene is TRBV10-3 and the J gene is TRBJ2-1; 7 nucleotides in the junction match TRBD2. The CDR3 sequence is CAISESFGRGSYNEQFF. The DNA reads TGTGCCATCAGTGAGTCGTTCGGGCGGGGGTCCTACAATGAGCAGTTCTTC.